This passage covers 5 T cell receptor beta chains from one sample sequenced in a study (dated by TCRdb to the mid-2010s). The library was built by means of multiplex PCR. The sequencer listed for this sample is Ion Torrent PGM. In the approximately 20-patient analysis, TRBV12-4/TRBJ1-2 clonotypes were amplified using adaptor-ligated barcode primers. TCRdb reprocessing: public reads trimmed at Q25 with fastp, clones called with MiXCR, in-frame beta chains kept. Each record represents a unique CDR3 protein, reported with the most common genes and DNA among its rows. This sample lists 2,000 or so distinct CDR3 sequences; over 1% were detected once. Roughly 18% of the sample is in the top ten clones. The sample consisted of naive CD4+ T cells sorted from blood. This specimen's cell subset or site label, interpreted: naive CD4+ T cells, CD4+CD45RA+CD25-. These receptors were obtained from a female donor with breast cancer.

This clonotype is judged medium-sized. The chain combines TRBV12-3 or TRBV12-4 with TRBJ1-2, with D unresolved. The CDR3 consists of 13 residues. V lost 0 bases and J 4 bases, leaving 6 bases between the germline ends. As DNA, the CDR3 is TGTGCCAGCAGTTTAGCGGGTCTCTATGGCTACACCTTC. Residues: CASSLAGLYGYTF.

This clonotype is categorized as medium-sized. This chain connects TRBV12-3 or TRBV12-4 to TRBJ1-2, with a weak D call TRBD1 (6 bases). The V gene lost 7 bases and the J gene lost 8 bases, with 14 bases spanning the gap. This CDR3 comprises 12 residues. DNA of the CDR3: TGTGCCAGCACCTCCCGGACAGTGGGCTACACCTTC. This encodes CASTSRTVGYTF.

About this clonotype itself: A clone one base away is much larger, so this may be a read error. V is TRBV12-3 or TRBV12-4 and J is TRBJ1-2; D might be TRBD1 (5 bases). The CDR3 extends over 15 amino acids. The CDR3 DNA reads TGTGCCAACAGTTCTGACCGGGACCGCGGTTATGGCTACACCTTC. It is translated as CANSSDRDRGYGYTF.

By share of the sample, this clonotype is medium-sized (0.01 to 0.1%). This rearrangement joins TRBV12-3 or TRBV12-4 to TRBJ1-2; D is ambiguous. Trimming took 1 base from V and 3 from J, leaving 9 bases between them. This CDR3 is 14 amino acids long. CDR3 loop: CASSLEGWDYGYTF. The CDR3 DNA sequence: TGTGCCAGCAGTTTAGAAGGGTGGGACTATGGCTACACCTTC.

This clonotype rates as large (0.1 to 1%). The J gene is TRBJ1-2, the V gene TRBV12-3 or TRBV12-4, with D possibly matching TRBD1 (6 bases). V was cut by 6 bases and J by 4 bases, with 15 bases left in between. This CDR3 is 14 amino acids long. CDR3 bases: TGTGCCAGCAGAGTTGGACAGTATGGCTATGGCTACACCTTC. Residues: CASRVGQYGYGYTF.